The entry below describes one T cell receptor (beta chain). Its antigen remains unidentified. The CDR3 spans 17 residues. Germline CDR1 is MNHNS and CDR2 is SASEGT. With 0 bases removed from V and 6 bases from J, the gap between germline ends came to 21 bases. Researchers ran the PCR with 60 Vbeta and 13 Jbeta primers. The data were produced by immunoSEQ multiplex PCR, yet TCRdb's version contains in-frame clones alone and is incomplete. The sample consists of around 200,000 clones, less than 90% of them appearing once. The data belong to a study of cytomegalovirus exposure and HLA in healthy donors. Regarding the study as a whole: The study flagged fewer than 200 TCR beta chains as cytomegalovirus-associated. The authors assumed roughly uniform sequencing depth across donors for presence/absence analyses.

The specimen sequenced was PBMCs. The rearrangement joins TRBV6-1 to TRBJ2-7; maybe TRBD1 (7 bases). The clonotype originates from a woman in her 30s in good health and CMV-seronegative. The DNA of the CDR3 is TGTGCCAGCAGTGAAGCGCTTCAGGGGGGTCCCCCTGGCGAGCAGTACTTC. It specifies CASSEALQGGPPGEQYF.